Below, one T cell receptor beta chain is given with its context. This receptor's antigen is unknown. The input lacks base qualities; no much larger clone sits a single base away. This sample is part of a study of blood T cell repertoires in COVID-19 (dated by TCRdb to 2018 to 2020). Study-level background: Collaborator samples came from the United States, Italy and Spain and covered acute and convalescent phases of COVID-19. The material from the prospective study consisted of cDNA or gDNA derived from T cells, B-cell-depleted T cells, or PBMCs. Subjects who had been exposed to COVID-19, were actively infected with it, or had recovered from it provided the deeply sampled blood TCRbeta repertoires that made up the dataset. A freely available public database, intended as a resource for researchers studying the immune response to SARS-CoV-2, is where the repertoires were released. The samples were drawn from two sources: the first 160 participants of the ongoing ImmuneRACE study, and fewer than 1,500 subjects contributed by 6 global collaborators. A de-identified subject ID, COVID-19 status, age in years and sex were almost always included in the sample metadata. Where HLA class I and class II types were available, the types were taken from metadata supplied by the sample provider, not from assay-based typing. Summary of the overall study and its limitations: The quantity of clinical and demographic metadata differed by source and by participant and was supplied without curation.

TCRbeta CDR3 regions were amplified from genomic DNA using the immunoSEQ Assay, a bias-controlled multiplex PCR. The study's own analysis went as follows. The number of nucleated cells in each sample was estimated from the amplification of reference gene primers within the assay. Sequence reads were collapsed and filtered to measure the absolute abundance of every unique TCRbeta CDR3 rearrangement. For each sample, productive Simpson clonality was calculated as the square root of Simpson's diversity index over productive rearrangements. TCRdb's version of the immuneACCESS table is confined to in-frame rearrangements and falls short of the full clone set. An unresolved V gene accounts for under half of the shortfall where checked; the remainder is of unknown origin. The DNA gave D and trimming, while V, J and clone size come from that table. The sample has more than 100,000 clones on record, around 87% of them singletons. The leading ten clones occupy 3% to 4.5% of the sample.

Each collaborating institution followed its own protocols to collect whole blood in K2EDTA tubes. Collaborator samples were shipped for TCRbeta analysis as frozen whole blood, isolated PBMCs, or DNA extracted from either sample type. As encoded in the germline V gene, CDR1 is MDHEN while CDR2 is SYDVKM. Trimming removed 7 bases from V and 3 bases from J, leaving 9 bases between the germline ends. The CDR3 holds 12 amino acids from the cysteine to the phenylalanine. CDR3 DNA only is kept here, 36 bases in frame from base 1. This sequence was found in a woman aged 55-70 years with acute or convalescent COVID-19. The sequenced sample consisted of peripheral blood. The chain is assembled from TRBV28 and TRBJ1-1; no confident D gene assignment can be made. The nucleotide sequence is TGTGCCAGCATGGGTGGGCACACTGAAGCTTTCTTT. This codes for CASMGGHTEAFF.